This is a list of T cell receptor beta chains from one sample in a study of blood T cell repertoires in COVID-19. Some clones are missing from TCRdb's copy, which holds only in-frame ones; the method was immunoSEQ multiplex PCR. Here the sample spans about 200,000 clones, approximately 86% being singletons. The sample comprised PBMCs or T cells enriched from blood (not recorded which). Source of these receptors: a woman aged 25 to 39 who had been exposed to COVID-19. Each CDR3 is given with its conserved first and last residue.

v_gene,j_gene,CDR3aa
TRBV4-2,TRBJ2-2,CASSQIGQWGDGTGILLGELFF
TRBV2,TRBJ1-5,CASRVGTGGQHF
TRBV19,TRBJ2-7,CASSKNRQGSSYEQYF
TRBV11-3,TRBJ2-2,CASSPYRENTGELFF
TRBV5-3,TRBJ1-4,CARRFYSGTLNEKLFF
TRBV19,TRBJ1-4,CASSSQAVGEKLFF
TRBV5-4,TRBJ2-2,CASSLDVGGTGELFF
TRBV18,TRBJ1-6,CASSPREIDSPLHF
TRBV5-1,TRBJ2-3,CASSFQGAPTDTQYF
TRBV9,TRBJ1-1,CASSVVEGVRTEAFF
TRBV14,TRBJ1-4,CASSPVTKLEKLFF
TRBV2,TRBJ2-4,CASRPGQNIAKNIQYF
TRBV6-5,TRBJ1-5,CASSPSHQPQHF
TRBV19,TRBJ1-4,CASSTGATNEKLFF
TRBV19,TRBJ1-6,CASSMREGYNSPLHF
TRBV5-8,TRBJ1-4,CASSPRGGVTNEKLFF
TRBV15,TRBJ1-1,CATADREYTEAFF
TRBV2,TRBJ1-6,CASSEQGANSPLHF
TRBV5-6,TRBJ1-2,CASSSYSYGYTF
TRBV19,TRBJ2-1,CASTHQKGDNEQFF
TRBV10-3,TRBJ2-7,CAISEGTSGGHEQYF
TRBV7-9,TRBJ1-2,CASSDHRGNYGYTF
TRBV10-2,TRBJ2-1,CASQGGLQHNEQFF
TRBV6-2/TRBV6-3,TRBJ2-1,CASSPQGPGLAYYEQFF
TRBV9,TRBJ1-2,CASSVRQDSNYGYTF
TRBV6-5,TRBJ1-5,CASRPGQAGNQPQHF
TRBV7-9,TRBJ1-6,CASSLAQGFNSPLHF
TRBV19,TRBJ2-1,CASSTSRGRNEQFF